A single sample is the source of the 2 T cell receptor beta chains below, sequenced in a study of blood T cell repertoires in COVID-19. Sequencing used immunoSEQ multiplex PCR; TCRdb keeps in-frame clones, though not all of them. The profile covers 300,000 to 350,000 clones, with over 80% appearing a single time and around 9.9% taken by the ten largest. The sample consisted of peripheral blood. The receptors were gathered from a young man with COVID-19, enrolled during active disease.

The chain couples TRBV3-1 (or the pseudogene TRBV3-2) to TRBJ2-7, with a possible D match to TRBD2 (5 bases). The CDR3 is 13 residues long. Between the trimmed V and J ends, which lost 4 bases and 1 base, there was a span of 8 bases. CDR1 and CDR2 (germline): LGHDT, YNNKEL (reference sequence). The CDR3 DNA is TGTGCCAGCAGCCTAGCGCTGTCCTACGAGCAGTACTTC. Translation: CASSLALSYEQYF.

The chain employs TRBV28 and TRBJ2-7; 10 positions match TRBD1. CDR3 length equals 14 residues. V lost 7 bases to trimming and J lost 7 bases; unmatched junction nucleotides: 10. Germline-derived CDR1 and CDR2 are MDHEN and SYDVKM. The CDR3 DNA reads TGTGCCAGCACCACGGACAGGGGGTTTCAAGAGCAGTACTTC. Protein product: CASTTDRGFQEQYF.